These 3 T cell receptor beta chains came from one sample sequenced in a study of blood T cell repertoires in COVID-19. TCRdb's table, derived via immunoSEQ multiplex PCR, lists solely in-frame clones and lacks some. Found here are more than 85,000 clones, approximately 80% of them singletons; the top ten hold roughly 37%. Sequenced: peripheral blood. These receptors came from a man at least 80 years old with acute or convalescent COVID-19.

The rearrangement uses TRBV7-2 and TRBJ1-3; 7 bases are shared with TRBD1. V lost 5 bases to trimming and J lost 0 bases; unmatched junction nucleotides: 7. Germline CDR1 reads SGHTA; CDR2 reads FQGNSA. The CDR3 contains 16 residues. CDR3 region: CASSPGTVGSGNTIYF. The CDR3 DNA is TGTGCCAGCAGCCCCGGGACAGTTGGCTCTGGAAACACCATATATTTT.

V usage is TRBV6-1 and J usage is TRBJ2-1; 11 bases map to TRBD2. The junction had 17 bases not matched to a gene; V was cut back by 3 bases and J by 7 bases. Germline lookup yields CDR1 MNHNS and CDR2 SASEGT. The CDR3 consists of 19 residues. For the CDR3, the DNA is TGTGCCAGCAGTGAGCGCGGGACTACTAGCGGGAGACTTAAAAATGAGCAGTTCTTC. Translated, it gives CASSERGTTSGRLKNEQFF.

CDR3 nucleotide sequence: TGTGCCAGCAGAGGGACAGGGAGAACAGATACGCAGTATTTT. Translating it yields CASRGTGRTDTQYF. V is TRBV27 and J is TRBJ2-3, with 9 bases that match TRBD1. This CDR3 comprises 14 residues. Germline CDR1 reads MNHEY; CDR2 reads SMNVEV (reference sequence). The V and J ends lost 6 bases and 3 bases, in that order; junction bases with no gene match: 4.